The 4 T cell receptor beta chains in this list originate from one sample, sequenced in a study of graft-versus-host responses after intestinal transplantation (TCRdb year 2021). Antigens of these TCRs are unknown. To prepare the library, the immunoSEQ multiplex PCR assay was applied. What TCRdb holds here is the immuneACCESS table cut down to in-frame rearrangements. Part of the clones is not present; checked against another copy, under half of the missing clones reflect an unresolved V gene, and the others are unexplained. For this sample there are 40,000 or so clones; over 85% appear just once. Around a fifth of the sample lies in the top ten. What this sample's time point label stands for: cells obtained before transplantation from donor or recipient. The sequenced sample was unstimulated CD8+ T cells sorted from spleen or lymph node cells, obtained before transplant. Receptors were obtained from a human donor who was the organ donor for an intestinal transplant.

This clone was found once. This sequence joins TRBV28 and TRBJ1-2; D is ambiguous. V lost 3 bases to trimming and J lost 3 bases, with 17 bases between them. CDR1 and CDR2 (germline): MDHEN, SYDVKM. The length of the CDR3 is 16 residues. Here the CDR3 reads CASSLVPFSPHYGYTF. CDR3 sequence (DNA): TGTGCCAGCAGTTTGGTTCCCTTTAGCCCCCACTATGGCTACACCTTC.

V usage is TRBV11-2 and J usage is TRBJ2-1; 7 positions agree with TRBD2. The V gene's germline CDR1 is SGHAT and CDR2 FQNNGV. This CDR3 region has 15 residues. With V trimmed by 10 bases and J by 3 bases, 12 bases remained unmatched. Here the CDR3 reads CAIGGIREDYNEQFF. In DNA form, the CDR3 reads TGTGCCATCGGTGGAATTCGGGAGGACTACAATGAGCAGTTCTTC.

The V call is TRBV7-9, the J call TRBJ2-7, with a weak D call TRBD2 (5 bases). V lost 1 base to trimming and J lost 5 bases, with 12 bases between them. This CDR3 is 14 amino acids long. Germline CDR1 and CDR2: SEHNR and FQNEAQ (reference sequence). CDR3 sequence (DNA): TGTGCCAGCAGCTTAGTAGAGCACGGGAACGAGCAGTACTTC. Translated, it gives CASSLVEHGNEQYF.

The J gene is TRBJ2-4, the V gene TRBV14; 8 nucleotides match TRBD1. Germline lookup yields CDR1 SGHDN and CDR2 FVKESK. V lost 1 base to trimming and J lost 3 bases; unmatched junction nucleotides: 2. The CDR3 sequence is 15 residues long. This chain's CDR3 is CASSQGTGSKNIQYF. For the CDR3, the DNA is TGTGCCAGCAGCCAAGGGACAGGGAGCAAAAACATTCAGTACTTC.